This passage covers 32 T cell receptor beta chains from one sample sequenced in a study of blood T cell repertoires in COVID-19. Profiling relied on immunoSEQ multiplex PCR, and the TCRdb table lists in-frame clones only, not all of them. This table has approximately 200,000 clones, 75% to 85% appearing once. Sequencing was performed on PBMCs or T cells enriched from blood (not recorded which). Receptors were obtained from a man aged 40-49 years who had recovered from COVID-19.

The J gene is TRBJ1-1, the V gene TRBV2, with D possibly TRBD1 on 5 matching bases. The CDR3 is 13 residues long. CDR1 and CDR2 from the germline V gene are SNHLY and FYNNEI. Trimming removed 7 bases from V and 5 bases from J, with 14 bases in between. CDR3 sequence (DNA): TGTGCCAGCACCAACGGGGGTAGGACTGAAGCTTTCTTT. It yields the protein CASTNGGRTEAFF.

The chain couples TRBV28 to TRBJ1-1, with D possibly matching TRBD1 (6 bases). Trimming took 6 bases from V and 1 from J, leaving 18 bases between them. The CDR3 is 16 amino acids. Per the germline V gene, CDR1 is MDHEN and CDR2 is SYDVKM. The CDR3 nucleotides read TGTGCCAGCAGATCCTCAACAGGGAAGGAGAACACTGAAGCTTTCTTT. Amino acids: CASRSSTGKENTEAFF. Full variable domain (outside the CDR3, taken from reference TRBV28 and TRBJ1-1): DVKVTQSSRYLVKRTGEKVFLECVQDMDHENMFWYRQDPGLGLRLIYFSYDVKMKEKGDIPEGYSVSREKKERFSLILESASTNQTSMYLCASRSSTGKENTEAFFGQGTRLTVV.

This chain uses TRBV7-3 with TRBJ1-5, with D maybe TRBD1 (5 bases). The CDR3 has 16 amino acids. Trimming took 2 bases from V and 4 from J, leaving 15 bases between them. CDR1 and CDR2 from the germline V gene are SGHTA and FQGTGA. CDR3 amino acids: CASSLHGRALNQPQHF. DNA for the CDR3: TGTGCCAGCAGCTTACATGGCAGGGCCTTGAATCAGCCCCAGCATTTT.

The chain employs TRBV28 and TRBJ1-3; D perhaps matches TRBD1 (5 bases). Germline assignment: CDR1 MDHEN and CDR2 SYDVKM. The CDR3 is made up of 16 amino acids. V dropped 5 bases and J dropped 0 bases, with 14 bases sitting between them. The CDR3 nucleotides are TGTGCCAGCAGTCCGCGGAAGGGGATCTCTGGAAACACCATATATTTT. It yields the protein CASSPRKGISGNTIYF. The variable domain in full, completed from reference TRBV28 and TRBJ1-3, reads DVKVTQSSRYLVKRTGEKVFLECVQDMDHENMFWYRQDPGLGLRLIYFSYDVKMKEKGDIPEGYSVSREKKERFSLILESASTNQTSMYLCASSPRKGISGNTIYFGEGSWLTVV.

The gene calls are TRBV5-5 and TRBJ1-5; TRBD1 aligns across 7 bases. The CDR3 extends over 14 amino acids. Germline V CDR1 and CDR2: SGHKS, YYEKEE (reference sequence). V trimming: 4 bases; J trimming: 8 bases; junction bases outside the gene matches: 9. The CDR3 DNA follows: TGTGCCAGCAGCCCACAGGGGTGGCTGGAGCCCCAGCATTTT. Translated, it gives CASSPQGWLEPQHF.

The CDR3 here is CASSTGQGADEQFF. CDR3 nucleotides: TGTGCCAGCAGTACGGGACAGGGGGCAGATGAGCAGTTCTTC. The rearrangement uses TRBV2 and TRBJ2-1; 12 bases map to TRBD1. This CDR3 is built from 14 residues. With 5 bases clipped from V and 8 bases from J, the junction kept 4 bases outside the gene matches. Germline V gene sequence: CDR1 SNHLY, CDR2 FYNNEI.

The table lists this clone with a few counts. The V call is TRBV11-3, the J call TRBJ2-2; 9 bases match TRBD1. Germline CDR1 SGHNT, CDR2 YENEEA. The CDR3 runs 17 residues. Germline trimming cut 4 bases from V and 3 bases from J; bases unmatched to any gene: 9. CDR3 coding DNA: TGTGCCAGCAGCTCCACCTGGACAGGGGTCGACACCGGGGAGCTGTTTTTT. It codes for CASSSTWTGVDTGELFF.

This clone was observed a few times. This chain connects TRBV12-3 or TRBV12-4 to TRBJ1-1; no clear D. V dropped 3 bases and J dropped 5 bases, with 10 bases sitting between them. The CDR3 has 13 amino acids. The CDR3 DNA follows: TGTGCCAGCAGTTTCGCGCCGAATACTGAAGCTTTCTTT. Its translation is CASSFAPNTEAFF.

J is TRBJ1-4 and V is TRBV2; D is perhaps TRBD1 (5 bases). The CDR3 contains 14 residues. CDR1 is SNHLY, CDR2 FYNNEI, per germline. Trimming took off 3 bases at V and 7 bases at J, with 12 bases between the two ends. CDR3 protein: CASSEEGPSEKLFF. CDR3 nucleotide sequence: TGTGCCAGCAGTGAGGAGGGGCCCAGTGAAAAACTGTTTTTT. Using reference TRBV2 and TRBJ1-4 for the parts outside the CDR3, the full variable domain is EPEVTQTPSHQVTQMGQEVILRCVPISNHLYFYWYRQILGQKVEFLVSFYNNEISEKSEIFDDQFSVERPDGSNFTLKIRSTKLEDSAMYFCASSEEGPSEKLFFGSGTQLSVL.

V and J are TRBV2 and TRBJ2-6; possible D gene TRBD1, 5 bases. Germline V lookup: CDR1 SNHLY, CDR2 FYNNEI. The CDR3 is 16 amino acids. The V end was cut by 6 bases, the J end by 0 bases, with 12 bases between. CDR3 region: CASSPRAPSGANVLTF. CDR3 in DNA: TGTGCCAGCAGCCCCAGGGCCCCCTCTGGGGCCAACGTCCTGACTTTC.

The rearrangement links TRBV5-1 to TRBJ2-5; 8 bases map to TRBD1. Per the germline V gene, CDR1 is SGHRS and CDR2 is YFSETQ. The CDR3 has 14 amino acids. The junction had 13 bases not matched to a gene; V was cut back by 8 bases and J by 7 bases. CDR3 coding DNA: TGCGCCAGTGGGACAGGCCAGATGAGGCGGACCCAGTACTTC. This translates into CASGTGQMRRTQYF.

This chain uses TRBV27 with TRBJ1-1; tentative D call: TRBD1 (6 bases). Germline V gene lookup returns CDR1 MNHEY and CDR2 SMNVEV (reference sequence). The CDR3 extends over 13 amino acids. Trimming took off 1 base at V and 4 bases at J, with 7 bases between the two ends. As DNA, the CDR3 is TGTGCCAGCAGTTTATGGGGGCTCACTGAAGCTTTCTTT. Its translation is CASSLWGLTEAFF.

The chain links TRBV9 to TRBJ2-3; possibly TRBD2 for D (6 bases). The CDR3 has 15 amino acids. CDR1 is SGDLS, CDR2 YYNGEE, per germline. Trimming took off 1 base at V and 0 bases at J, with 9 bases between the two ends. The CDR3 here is CASSVMEGSTDTQYF. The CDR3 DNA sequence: TGTGCCAGCAGCGTAATGGAGGGCAGCACAGATACGCAGTATTTT.

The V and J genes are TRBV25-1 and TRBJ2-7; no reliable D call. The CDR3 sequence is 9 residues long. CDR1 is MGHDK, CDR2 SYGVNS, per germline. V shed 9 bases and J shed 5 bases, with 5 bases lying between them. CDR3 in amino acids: CASADEQYV. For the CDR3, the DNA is TGTGCCAGTGCGGACGAGCAGTACGTC.

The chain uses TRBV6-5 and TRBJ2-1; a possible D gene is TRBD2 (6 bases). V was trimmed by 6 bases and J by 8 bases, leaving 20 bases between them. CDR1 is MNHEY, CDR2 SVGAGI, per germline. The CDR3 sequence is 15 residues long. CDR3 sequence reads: CASSRLGAGEDEQFF. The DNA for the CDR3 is TGTGCCAGCAGCCGTTTAGGGGCCGGGGAGGATGAGCAGTTCTTC.

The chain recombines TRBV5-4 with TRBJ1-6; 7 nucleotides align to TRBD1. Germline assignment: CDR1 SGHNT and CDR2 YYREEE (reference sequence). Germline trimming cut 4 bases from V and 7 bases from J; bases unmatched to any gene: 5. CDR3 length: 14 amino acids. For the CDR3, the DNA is TGTGCCAGCAGCCAAGACAGGGTGAATTCACCCCTCCACTTT. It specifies CASSQDRVNSPLHF. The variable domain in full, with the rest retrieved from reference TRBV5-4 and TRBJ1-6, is ETGVTQSPTHLIKTRGQQVTLRCSSQSGHNTVSWYQQALGQGPQFIFQYYREEENGRGNFPPRFSGLQFPNYSSELNVNALELDDSALYLCASSQDRVNSPLHFGNGTRLTVT.

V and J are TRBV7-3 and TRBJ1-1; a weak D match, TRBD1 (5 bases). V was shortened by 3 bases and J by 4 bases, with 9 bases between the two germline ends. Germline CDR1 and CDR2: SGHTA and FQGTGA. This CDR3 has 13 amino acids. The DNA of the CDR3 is TGTGCCAGCAGCTTGTTGCAGGGCACTGAAGCTTTCTTT. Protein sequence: CASSLLQGTEAFF.

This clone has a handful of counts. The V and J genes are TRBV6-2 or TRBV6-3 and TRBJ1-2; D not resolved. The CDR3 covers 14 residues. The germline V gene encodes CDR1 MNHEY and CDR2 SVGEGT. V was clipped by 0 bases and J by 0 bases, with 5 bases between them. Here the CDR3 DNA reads TGTGCCAGCAGTTACTCCGGAGCTAACTATGGCTACACCTTC. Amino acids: CASSYSGANYGYTF.

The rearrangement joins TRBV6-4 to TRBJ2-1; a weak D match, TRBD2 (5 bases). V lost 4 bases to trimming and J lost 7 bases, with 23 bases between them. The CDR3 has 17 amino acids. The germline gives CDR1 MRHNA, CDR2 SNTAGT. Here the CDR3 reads CASSVPRSGTGWNEQFF. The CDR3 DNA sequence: TGTGCCAGCAGTGTCCCCCGGAGCGGAACCGGTTGGAATGAGCAGTTCTTC.

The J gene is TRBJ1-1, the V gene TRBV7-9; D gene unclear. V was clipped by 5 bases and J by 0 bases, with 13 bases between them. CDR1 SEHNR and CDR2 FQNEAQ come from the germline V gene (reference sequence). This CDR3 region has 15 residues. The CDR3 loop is CASSPGRGLNTEAFF. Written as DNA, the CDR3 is TGTGCCAGCAGCCCTGGCAGAGGGTTGAACACTGAAGCTTTCTTT. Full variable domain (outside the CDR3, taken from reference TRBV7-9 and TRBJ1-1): DTGVSQNPRHKITKRGQNVTFRCDPISEHNRLYWYRQTLGQGPEFLTYFQNEAQLEKSRLLSDRFSAERPKGSFSTLEIQRTEQGDSAMYLCASSPGRGLNTEAFFGQGTRLTVV.

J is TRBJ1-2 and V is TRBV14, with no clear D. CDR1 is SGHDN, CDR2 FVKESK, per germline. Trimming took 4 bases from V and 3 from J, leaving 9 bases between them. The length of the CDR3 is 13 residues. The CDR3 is CASSLGIDYGYTF. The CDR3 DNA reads TGTGCCAGCAGCCTCGGGATTGACTATGGCTACACCTTC. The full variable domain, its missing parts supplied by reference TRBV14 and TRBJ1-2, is EAGVTQFPSHSVIEKGQTVTLRCDPISGHDNLYWYRRVMGKEIKFLLHFVKESKQDESGMPNNRFLAERTGGTYSTLKVQPAELEDSGVYFCASSLGIDYGYTFGSGTRLTVV.

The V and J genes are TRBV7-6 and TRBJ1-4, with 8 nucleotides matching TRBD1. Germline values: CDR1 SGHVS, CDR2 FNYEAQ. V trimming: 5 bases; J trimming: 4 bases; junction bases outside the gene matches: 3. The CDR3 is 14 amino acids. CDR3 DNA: TGTGCCAGCAGCCTTGGACAGGGTAATGAAAAACTGTTTTTT. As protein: CASSLGQGNEKLFF.

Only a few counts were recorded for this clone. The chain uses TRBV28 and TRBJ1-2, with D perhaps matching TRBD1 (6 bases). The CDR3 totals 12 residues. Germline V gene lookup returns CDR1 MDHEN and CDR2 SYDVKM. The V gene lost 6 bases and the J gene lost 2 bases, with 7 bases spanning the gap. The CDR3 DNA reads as TGTGCCAGCAGCACAGGGAACTATGGCTACACCTTC. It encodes CASSTGNYGYTF.

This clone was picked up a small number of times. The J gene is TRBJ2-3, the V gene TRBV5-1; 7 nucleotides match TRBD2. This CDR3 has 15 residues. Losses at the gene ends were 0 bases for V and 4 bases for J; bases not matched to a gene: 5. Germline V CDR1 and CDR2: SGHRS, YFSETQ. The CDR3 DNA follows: TGCGCCAGCAGCTTGGCGTGGACTAGTTCAGATACGCAGTATTTT. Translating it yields CASSLAWTSSDTQYF.

The CDR3 nucleotides are TGTGCCAGCAGAGGGGGCCTTTATAGCAATCAGCCCCAGCATTTT. Amino acids: CASRGGLYSNQPQHF. V and J are TRBV2 and TRBJ1-5; 7 nucleotides agree with TRBD1. Germline lookup yields CDR1 SNHLY and CDR2 FYNNEI. This CDR3 is 15 amino acids long. V was clipped by 6 bases and J by 0 bases; unmatched bases: 5.

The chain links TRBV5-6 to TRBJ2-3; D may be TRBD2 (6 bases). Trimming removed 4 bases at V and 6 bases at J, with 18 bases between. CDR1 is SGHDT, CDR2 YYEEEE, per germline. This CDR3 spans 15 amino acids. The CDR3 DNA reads TGTGCCAGCAGCGAGGGACTCCGCATCGGTGATACGCAGTATTTT. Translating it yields CASSEGLRIGDTQYF.

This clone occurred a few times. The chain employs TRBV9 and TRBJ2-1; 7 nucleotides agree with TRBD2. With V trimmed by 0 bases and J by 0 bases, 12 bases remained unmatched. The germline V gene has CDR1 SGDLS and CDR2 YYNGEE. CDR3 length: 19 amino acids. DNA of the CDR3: TGTGCCAGCAGCGTAGGACTAGCCCTAAAGGGGAGCTCCTACAATGAGCAGTTCTTC. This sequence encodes CASSVGLALKGSSYNEQFF. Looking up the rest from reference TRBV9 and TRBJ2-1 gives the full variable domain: DSGVTQTPKHLITATGQRVTLRCSPRSGDLSVYWYQQSLDQGLQFLIQYYNGEERAKGNILERFSAQQFPDLHSELNLSSLELGDSALYFCASSVGLALKGSSYNEQFFGPGTRLTVL.

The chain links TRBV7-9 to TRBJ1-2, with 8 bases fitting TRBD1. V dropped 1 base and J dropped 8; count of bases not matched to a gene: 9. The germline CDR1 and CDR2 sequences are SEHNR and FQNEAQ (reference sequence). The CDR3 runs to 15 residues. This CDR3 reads CASSLGRQGPGGYTF. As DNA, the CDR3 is TGTGCCAGCAGCTTAGGGAGACAGGGGCCAGGCGGCTACACCTTC.

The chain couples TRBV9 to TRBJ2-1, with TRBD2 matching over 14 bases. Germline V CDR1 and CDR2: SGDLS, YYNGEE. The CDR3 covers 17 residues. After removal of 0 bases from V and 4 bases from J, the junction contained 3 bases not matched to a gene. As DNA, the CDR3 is TGTGCCAGCAGCGTAGGGGGACTAGCGGGAGATTACAATGAGCAGTTCTTC. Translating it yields CASSVGGLAGDYNEQFF.

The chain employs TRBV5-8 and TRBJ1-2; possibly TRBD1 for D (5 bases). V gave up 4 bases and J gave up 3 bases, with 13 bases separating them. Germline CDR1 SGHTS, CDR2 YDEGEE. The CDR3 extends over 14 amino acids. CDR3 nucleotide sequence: TGTGCCAGCAGCGCGGGGACGGCCTACTATGGCTACACCTTC. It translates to CASSAGTAYYGYTF.

The CDR3 coding sequence is TGTGCCAGCAGCGTAGGGACTAGCGGGAGGCCCTACGAGCAGTACTTC. It translates to CASSVGTSGRPYEQYF. V and J are TRBV9 and TRBJ2-7; 14 bases match TRBD2. J was trimmed by 2 bases and V by 0 bases; bases with no gene match: 1. There are 16 residues in the CDR3. Germline values: CDR1 SGDLS, CDR2 YYNGEE.

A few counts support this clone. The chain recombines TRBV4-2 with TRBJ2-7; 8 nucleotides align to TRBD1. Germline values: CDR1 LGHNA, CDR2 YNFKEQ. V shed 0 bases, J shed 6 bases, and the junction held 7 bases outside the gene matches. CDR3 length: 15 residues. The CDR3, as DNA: TGTGCCAGCAGCCAAGATGCAGGGGGCCTTGGCGAGCAGTACTTC. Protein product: CASSQDAGGLGEQYF.